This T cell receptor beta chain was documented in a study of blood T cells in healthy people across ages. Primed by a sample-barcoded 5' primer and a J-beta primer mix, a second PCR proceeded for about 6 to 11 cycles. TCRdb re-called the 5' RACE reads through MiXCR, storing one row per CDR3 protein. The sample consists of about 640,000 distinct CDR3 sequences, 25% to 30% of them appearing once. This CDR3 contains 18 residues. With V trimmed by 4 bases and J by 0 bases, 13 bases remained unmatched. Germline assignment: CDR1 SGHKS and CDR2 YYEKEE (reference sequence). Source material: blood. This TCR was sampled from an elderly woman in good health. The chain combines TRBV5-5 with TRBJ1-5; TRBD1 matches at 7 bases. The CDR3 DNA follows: TGTGCCAGCAGCCAACGGGACAGCCTATTATATAGCAATCAGCCCCAGCATTTT. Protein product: CASSQRDSLLYSNQPQHF.